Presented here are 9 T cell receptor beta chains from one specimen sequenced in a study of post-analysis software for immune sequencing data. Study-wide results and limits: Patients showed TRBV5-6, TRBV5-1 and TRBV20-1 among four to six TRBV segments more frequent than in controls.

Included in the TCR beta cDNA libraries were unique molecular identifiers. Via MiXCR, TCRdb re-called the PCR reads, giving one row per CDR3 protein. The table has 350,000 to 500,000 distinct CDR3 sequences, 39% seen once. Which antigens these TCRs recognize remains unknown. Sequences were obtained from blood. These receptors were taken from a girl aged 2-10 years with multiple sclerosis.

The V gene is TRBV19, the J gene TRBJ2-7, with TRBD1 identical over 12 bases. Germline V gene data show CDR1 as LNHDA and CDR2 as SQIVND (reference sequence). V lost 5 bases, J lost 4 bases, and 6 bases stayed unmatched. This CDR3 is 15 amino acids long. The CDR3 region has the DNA TGTGCCAGTAGTCCCGGGACAGGGGGCGGGTACGAGCAGTACTTC. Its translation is CASSPGTGGGYEQYF.

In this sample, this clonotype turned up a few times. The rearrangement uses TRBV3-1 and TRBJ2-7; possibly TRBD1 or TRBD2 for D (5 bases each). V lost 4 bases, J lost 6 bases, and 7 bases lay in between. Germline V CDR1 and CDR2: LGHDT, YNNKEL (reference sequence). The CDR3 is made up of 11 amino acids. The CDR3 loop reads CASSRGAEQYF. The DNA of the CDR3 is TGTGCCAGCAGCCGAGGGGCCGAGCAGTACTTC.

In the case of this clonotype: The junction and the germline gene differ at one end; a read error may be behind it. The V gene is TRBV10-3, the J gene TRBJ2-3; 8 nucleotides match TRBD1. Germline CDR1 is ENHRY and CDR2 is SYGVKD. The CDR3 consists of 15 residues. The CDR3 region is CATSESQGATDTQYF. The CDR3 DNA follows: TGTGCCACCAGTGAGTCCCAGGGGGCGACAGATACGCAGTATTTT.

In nucleotides, the CDR3 is TGCAGTGGTAATAGCGGGGGCGTAGGCTACAATGAGCAGTTCTTC. It codes for CSGNSGGVGYNEQFF. The chain is built from TRBV20-1 and TRBJ2-1, with TRBD2 identical over 9 bases. Germline V gene lookup returns CDR1 DFQATT and CDR2 SNEGSKA (reference sequence). CDR3 size: 15 residues. Trimming at V came to 7 bases and at J to 3 bases, leaving 10 bases not matched to a gene.

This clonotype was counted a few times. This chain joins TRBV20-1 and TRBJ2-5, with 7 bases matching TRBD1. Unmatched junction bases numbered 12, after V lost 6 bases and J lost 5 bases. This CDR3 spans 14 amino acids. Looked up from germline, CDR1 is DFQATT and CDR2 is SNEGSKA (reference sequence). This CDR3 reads CSAPVLRGHETQYF. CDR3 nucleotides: TGCAGTGCACCGGTGCTTAGGGGGCATGAGACCCAGTACTTC.

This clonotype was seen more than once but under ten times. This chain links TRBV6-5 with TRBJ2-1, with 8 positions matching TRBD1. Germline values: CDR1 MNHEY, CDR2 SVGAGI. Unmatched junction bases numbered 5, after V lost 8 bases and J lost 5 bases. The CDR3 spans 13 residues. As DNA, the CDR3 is TGTGCCAGCCGACAGGGGAGCCACAATGAGCAGTTCTTC. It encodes CASRQGSHNEQFF.

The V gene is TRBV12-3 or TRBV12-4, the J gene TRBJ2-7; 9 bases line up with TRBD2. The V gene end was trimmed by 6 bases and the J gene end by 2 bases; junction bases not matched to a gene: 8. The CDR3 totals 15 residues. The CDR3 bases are TGTGCCAGCAGGCGATCAGCGGGAGGCGCCTACGAGCAGTACTTC. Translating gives CASRRSAGGAYEQYF.

The CDR3 nucleotides read TGTGCCATCAGGGGGATGGTAGAGACCTACGAGCAGTACTTC. Its protein is CAIRGMVETYEQYF. V and J are TRBV10-3 and TRBJ2-7, with D unresolved. CDR3 length equals 14 residues. Germline CDR1 is ENHRY and CDR2 is SYGVKD. With 6 bases removed from V and 2 bases from J, the gap between germline ends came to 14 bases.

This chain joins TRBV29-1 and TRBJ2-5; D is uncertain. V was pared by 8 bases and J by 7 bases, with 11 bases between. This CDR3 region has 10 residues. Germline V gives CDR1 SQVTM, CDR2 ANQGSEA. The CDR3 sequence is CSTLDRTQYF. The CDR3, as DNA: TGCAGCACCCTCGATAGGACCCAGTACTTC.